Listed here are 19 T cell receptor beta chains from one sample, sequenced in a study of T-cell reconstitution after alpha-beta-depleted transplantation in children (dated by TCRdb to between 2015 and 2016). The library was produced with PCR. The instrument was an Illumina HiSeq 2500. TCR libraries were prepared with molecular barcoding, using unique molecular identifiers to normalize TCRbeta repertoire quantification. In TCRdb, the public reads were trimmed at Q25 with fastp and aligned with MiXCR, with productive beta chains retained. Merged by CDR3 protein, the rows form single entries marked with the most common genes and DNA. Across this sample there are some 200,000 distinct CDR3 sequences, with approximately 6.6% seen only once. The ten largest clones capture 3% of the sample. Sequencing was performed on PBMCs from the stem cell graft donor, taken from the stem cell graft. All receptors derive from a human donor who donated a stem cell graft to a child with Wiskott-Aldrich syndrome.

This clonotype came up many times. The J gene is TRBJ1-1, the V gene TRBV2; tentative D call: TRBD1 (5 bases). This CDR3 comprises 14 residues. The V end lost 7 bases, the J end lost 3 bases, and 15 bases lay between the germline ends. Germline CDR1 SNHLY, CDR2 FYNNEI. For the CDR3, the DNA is TGTGCCAGCATGGCAGGGCGGTTTGACACTGAAGCTTTCTTT. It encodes CASMAGRFDTEAFF.

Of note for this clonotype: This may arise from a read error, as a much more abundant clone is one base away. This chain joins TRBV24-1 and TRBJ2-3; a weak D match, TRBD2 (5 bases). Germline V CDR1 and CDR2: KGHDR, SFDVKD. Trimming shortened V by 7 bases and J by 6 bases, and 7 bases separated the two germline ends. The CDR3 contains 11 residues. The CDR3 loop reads CATRGSDTQYF. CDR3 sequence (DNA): TGTGCCACCAGAGGGAGTGATACGCAGTATTTT.

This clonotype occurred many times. The CDR3 region has the DNA TGTGCCAGCAGCTTAGAGGTTCATGAGCAGTTCTTC. Its protein product is CASSLEVHEQFF. The rearrangement links TRBV7-9 to TRBJ2-1, with D unresolved. The germline V and J ends were trimmed by 1 base and 8 bases, with 6 bases remaining between them. The CDR3 has 12 residues. Looked up from germline, CDR1 is SEHNR and CDR2 is FQNEAQ (reference sequence).

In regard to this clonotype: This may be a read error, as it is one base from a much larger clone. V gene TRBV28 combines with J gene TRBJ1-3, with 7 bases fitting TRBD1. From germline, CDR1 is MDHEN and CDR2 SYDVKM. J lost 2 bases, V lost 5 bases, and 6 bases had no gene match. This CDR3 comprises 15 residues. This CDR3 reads CASSHFDRAGNTIYF. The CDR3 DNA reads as TGTGCCAGCAGTCACTTCGACAGGGCTGGAAACACCATATATTTT. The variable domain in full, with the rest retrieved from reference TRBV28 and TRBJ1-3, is DVKVTQSSRYLVKRTGEKVFLECVQDMDHENMFWYRQDPGLGLRLIYFSYDVKMKEKGDIPEGYSVSREKKERFSLILESASTNQTSMYLCASSHFDRAGNTIYFGEGSWLTVV.

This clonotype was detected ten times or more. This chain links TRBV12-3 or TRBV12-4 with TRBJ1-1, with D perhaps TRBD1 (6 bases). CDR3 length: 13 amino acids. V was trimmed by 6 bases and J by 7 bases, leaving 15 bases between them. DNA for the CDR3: TGTGCCAGCAGCTCAGGCCAAGGGGGTGAAGCTTTCTTT. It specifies CASSSGQGGEAFF.

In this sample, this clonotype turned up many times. The chain's CDR3 is CASSLGQSNEQFF. CDR3 in DNA: TGCGCCAGCAGCTTGGGGCAGAGCAATGAGCAGTTCTTC. The chain recombines TRBV5-1 with TRBJ2-1, with D unresolved. V shed 0 bases and J shed 6 bases, with 7 bases lying between them. Germline CDR1 is SGHRS and CDR2 is YFSETQ. This CDR3 has 13 residues.

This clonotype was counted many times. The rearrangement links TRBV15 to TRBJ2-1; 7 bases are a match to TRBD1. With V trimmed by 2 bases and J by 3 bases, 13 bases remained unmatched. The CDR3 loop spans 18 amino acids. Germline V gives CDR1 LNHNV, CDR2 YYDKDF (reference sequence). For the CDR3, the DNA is TGTGCCACCAGCAGAAATCCTCAGACAGGGATTGACTACAATGAGCAGTTCTTC. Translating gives CATSRNPQTGIDYNEQFF.

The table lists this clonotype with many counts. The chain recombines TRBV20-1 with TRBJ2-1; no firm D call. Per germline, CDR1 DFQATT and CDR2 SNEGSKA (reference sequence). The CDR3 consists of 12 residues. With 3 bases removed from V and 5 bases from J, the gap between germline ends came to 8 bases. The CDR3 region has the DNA TGCAGTGCTAGTCTTATAAACAATGAGCAGTTCTTC. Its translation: CSASLINNEQFF.

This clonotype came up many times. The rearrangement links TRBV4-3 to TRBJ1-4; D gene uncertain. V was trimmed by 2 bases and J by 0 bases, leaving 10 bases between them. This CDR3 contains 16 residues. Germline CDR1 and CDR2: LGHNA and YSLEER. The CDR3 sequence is CASSQYGGTTNEKLFF. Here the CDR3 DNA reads TGCGCCAGCAGCCAATATGGTGGGACAACTAATGAAAAACTGTTTTTT.

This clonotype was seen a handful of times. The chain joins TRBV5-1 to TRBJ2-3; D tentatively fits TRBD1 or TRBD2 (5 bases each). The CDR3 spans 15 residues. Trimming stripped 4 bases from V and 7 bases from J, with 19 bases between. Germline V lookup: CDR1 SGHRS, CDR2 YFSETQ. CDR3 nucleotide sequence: TGCGCCAGCAGCCGGAGTGGCTCGGGGCTGAATACGCAGTATTTT. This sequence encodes CASSRSGSGLNTQYF. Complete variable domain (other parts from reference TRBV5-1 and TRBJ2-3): KAGVTQTPRYLIKTRGQQVTLSCSPISGHRSVSWYQQTPGQGLQFLFEYFSETQRNKGNFPGRFSGRQFSNSRSEMNVSTLELGDSALYLCASSRSGSGLNTQYFGPGTRLTVL.

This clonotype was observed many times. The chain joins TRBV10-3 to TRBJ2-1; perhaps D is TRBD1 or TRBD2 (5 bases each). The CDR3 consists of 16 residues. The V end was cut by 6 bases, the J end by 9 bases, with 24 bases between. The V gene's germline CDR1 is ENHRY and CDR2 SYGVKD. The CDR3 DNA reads TGTGCCATCAGCCTCTCCGGGACGCCACCACCCAGTGAGCAGTTCTTC. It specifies CAISLSGTPPPSEQFF.

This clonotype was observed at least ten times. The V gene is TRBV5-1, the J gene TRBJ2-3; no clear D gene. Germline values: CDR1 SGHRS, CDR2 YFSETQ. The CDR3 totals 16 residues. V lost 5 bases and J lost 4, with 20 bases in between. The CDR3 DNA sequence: TGCGCCAGCAGAACGCCCAACTCCGGTTTATCAGATACGCAGTATTTT. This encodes CASRTPNSGLSDTQYF.

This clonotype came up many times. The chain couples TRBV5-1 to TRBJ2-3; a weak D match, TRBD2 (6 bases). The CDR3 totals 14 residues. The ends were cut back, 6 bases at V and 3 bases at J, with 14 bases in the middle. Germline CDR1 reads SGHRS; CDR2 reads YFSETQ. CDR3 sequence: CASKRAGQTDTQYF. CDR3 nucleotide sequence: TGCGCCAGCAAGCGGGCAGGGCAGACAGATACGCAGTATTTT.

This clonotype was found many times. The CDR3 region is CASGDRVRPLHF. DNA of the CDR3: TGTGCCAGCGGAGACAGGGTCCGGCCCCTCCACTTT. The genes are TRBV9 and TRBJ1-6, with 7 positions matching TRBD1. The germline gives CDR1 SGDLS, CDR2 YYNGEE. This CDR3 spans 12 amino acids. After removal of 7 bases from V and 13 bases from J, the junction contained 8 bases not matched to a gene.

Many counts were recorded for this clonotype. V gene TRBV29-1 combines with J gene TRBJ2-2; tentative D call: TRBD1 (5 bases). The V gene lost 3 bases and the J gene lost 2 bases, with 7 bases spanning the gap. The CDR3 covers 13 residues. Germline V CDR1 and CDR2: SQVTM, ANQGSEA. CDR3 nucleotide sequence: TGCAGCGTTGACAGGGATAACACCGGGGAGCTGTTTTTT. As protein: CSVDRDNTGELFF.

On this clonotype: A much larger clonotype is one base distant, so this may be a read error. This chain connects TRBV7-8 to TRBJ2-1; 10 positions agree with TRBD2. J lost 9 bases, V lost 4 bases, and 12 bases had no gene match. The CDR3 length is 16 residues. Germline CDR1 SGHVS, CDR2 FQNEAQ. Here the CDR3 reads CASSYFLAGGGSEQFF. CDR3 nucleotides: TGTGCCAGCAGCTACTTCTTAGCGGGGGGTGGTAGTGAGCAGTTCTTC.

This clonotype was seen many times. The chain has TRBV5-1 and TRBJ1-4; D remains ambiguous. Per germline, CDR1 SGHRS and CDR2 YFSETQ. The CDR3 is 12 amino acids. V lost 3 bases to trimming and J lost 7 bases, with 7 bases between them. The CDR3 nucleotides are TGCGCCAGCAGCTCACCGGGTGAAAAACTGTTTTTT. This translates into CASSSPGEKLFF.

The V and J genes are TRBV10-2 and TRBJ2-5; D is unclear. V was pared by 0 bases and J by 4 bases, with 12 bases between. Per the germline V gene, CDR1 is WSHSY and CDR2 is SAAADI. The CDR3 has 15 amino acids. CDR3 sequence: CASSESILPSETQYF. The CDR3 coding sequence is TGCGCCAGCAGTGAGTCGATCCTGCCATCAGAGACCCAGTACTTC.

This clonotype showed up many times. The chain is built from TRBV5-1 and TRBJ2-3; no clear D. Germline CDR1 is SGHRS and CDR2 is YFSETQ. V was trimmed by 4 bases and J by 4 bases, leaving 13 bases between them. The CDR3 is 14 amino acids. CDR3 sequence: CASSLDRVADTQYF. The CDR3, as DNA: TGCGCCAGCAGCCTGGACCGAGTTGCAGATACGCAGTATTTT. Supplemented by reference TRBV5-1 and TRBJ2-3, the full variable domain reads KAGVTQTPRYLIKTRGQQVTLSCSPISGHRSVSWYQQTPGQGLQFLFEYFSETQRNKGNFPGRFSGRQFSNSRSEMNVSTLELGDSALYLCASSLDRVADTQYFGPGTRLTVL.